This T cell receptor (beta chain) was profiled in a study of CD8 T cells in ankylosing spondylitis. CDR1 LGHDT and CDR2 YNNKEL come from the germline V gene (reference sequence). The V gene end was trimmed by 0 bases and the J gene end by 4 bases; junction bases not matched to a gene: 2. This CDR3 comprises 14 residues. Study findings and constraints: A number of the motif variants had already been described in reactive arthritis synovial fluid and blood. Relatively scarce in peripheral blood, disease-linked clones were CD8+.

TCRdb processed the 5' RACE reads anew with MiXCR; each CDR3 protein has one entry. This table has a few hundred thousand distinct CDR3 sequences, around 18% appearing once. This clonotype showed up just a few times. Antigen unknown. The chain carries TRBV3-1 and TRBJ1-1; 7 nucleotides line up with TRBD1. The clonotype originates from a male donor with ankylosing spondylitis or in good health (not recorded which). What was sequenced was blood, either unsorted or a sorted T cell fraction (not recorded which). The CDR3 here is CASSQDSGGTEAFF. The CDR3 nucleotides are TGTGCCAGCAGCCAAGACTCAGGGGGCACTGAAGCTTTCTTT. Complete variable domain (other parts from reference TRBV3-1 and TRBJ1-1): DTAVSQTPKYLVTQMGNDKSIKCEQNLGHDTMYWYKQDSKKFLKIMFSYNNKELIINETVPNRFSPKSPDKAHLNLHINSLELGDSAVYFCASSQDSGGTEAFFGQGTRLTVV.